This paragraph covers one TCR beta chain sequence. Profiling relied on immunoSEQ multiplex PCR, and the TCRdb table lists in-frame clones only, not all of them. The sample records around 450,000 clones, less than 95% being singletons. Each participant's cohort was designated according to participant-reported clinical history. The ends were cut back, 1 base at V and 5 bases at J, with 15 bases in the middle. The germline gives CDR1 SGHVS, CDR2 FNYEAQ. This CDR3 has 15 amino acids. The data were obtained in a study of blood T cell repertoires in COVID-19. The TCR originated in a man between 18 and 35 years old who had recovered from COVID-19. The gene calls are TRBV7-6 and TRBJ2-7, with TRBD1 as a possible D gene (6 bases). The sample was PBMCs or T cells enriched from blood (not recorded which). CDR3 sequence (DNA): TGTGCCAGCAGCTTAGTTGGGACAAAACCCCACGAGCAGTACTTC. Translation: CASSLVGTKPHEQYF. The full variable domain, its missing parts supplied by reference TRBV7-6 and TRBJ2-7, is GAGVSQSPRYKVTKRGQDVALRCDPISGHVSLYWYRQALGQGPEFLTYFNYEAQQDKSGLPNDRFSAERPEGSISTLTIQRTEQRDSAMYRCASSLVGTKPHEQYFGPGTRLTVT.